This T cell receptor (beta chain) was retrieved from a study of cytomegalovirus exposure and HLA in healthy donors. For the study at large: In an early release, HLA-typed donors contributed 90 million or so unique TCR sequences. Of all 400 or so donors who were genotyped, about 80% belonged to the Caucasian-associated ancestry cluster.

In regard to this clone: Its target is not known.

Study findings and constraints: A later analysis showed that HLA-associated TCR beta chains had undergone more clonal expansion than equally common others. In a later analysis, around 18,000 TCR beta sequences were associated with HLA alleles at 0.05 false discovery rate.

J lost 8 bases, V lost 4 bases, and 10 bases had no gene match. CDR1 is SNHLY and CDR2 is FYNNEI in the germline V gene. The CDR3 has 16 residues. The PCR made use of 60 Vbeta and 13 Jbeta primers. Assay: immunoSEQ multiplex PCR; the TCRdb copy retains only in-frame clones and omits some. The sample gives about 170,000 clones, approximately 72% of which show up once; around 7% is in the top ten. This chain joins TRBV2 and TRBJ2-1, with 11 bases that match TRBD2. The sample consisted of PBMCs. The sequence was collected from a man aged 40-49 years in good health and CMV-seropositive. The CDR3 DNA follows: TGTGCCAGCAGTGCGATCGGGCTAGCGGGGGGCGATGAGCAGTTCTTC. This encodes CASSAIGLAGGDEQFF.